This T cell receptor (beta chain) was recorded in a study of T cell responses to AZD1222 COVID-19 vaccine. Study-level points and caveats: Spike-specific TCR breadth and depth grew following two AZD1222 doses. As reported, nearly half of all spike-specific TCRs target variant regions that are unmutated.

Details on this clone: Its antigen is as yet unknown.

Trimming removed 5 bases at V and 5 bases at J, with 13 bases between. The V gene's germline CDR1 is KGHSH and CDR2 LQKENI. The CDR3 spans 14 residues. Data came from immunoSEQ multiplex PCR; TCRdb stores just in-frame clones and leaves some out. Found here are 200,000 to 250,000 clones, roughly 94% of them singletons; the top ten hold approximately 1.7%. This receptor was obtained from an adult who received the MenACWY meningococcal vaccine as a control. The sample in question was peripheral blood, obtained 28 days after the second dose of the MenACWY control vaccine. The V call is TRBV18, the J call TRBJ2-1; the D gene is possibly TRBD2 (6 bases). CDR3 region: CASSAPGGNNEQFF. Written as DNA, the CDR3 is TGTGCCAGCTCAGCCCCAGGCGGGAACAATGAGCAGTTCTTC. The full variable domain, its missing parts supplied by reference TRBV18 and TRBJ2-1, is NAGVMQNPRHLVRRRGQEARLRCSPMKGHSHVYWYRQLPEEGLKFMVYLQKENIIDESGMPKERFSAEFPKEGPSILRIQQVVRGDSAAYFCASSAPGGNNEQFFGPGTRLTVL.